This T cell receptor beta chain was profiled in a study of blood T cell repertoires in COVID-19. Across the whole study: Material from acute and convalescent COVID-19 was sourced from the United States, Italy and Spain.

TCRdb's table, derived via immunoSEQ multiplex PCR, lists solely in-frame clones and lacks some. This table has 140,000 to 150,000 clones, 85% to 90% appearing once. The CDR3 covers 14 residues. With 3 bases removed from V and 7 bases from J, the gap between germline ends came to 12 bases. CDR1 is ENHRY, CDR2 SYGVKD, per germline. Patients at the Seattle site were enrolled during active infection and followed longitudinally. This chain joins TRBV10-3 and TRBJ1-4, with a tentative D call TRBD1 (6 bases). The receptor was isolated from a man aged 18 to 29 with COVID-19, enrolled during active disease. The sample consisted of peripheral blood. The DNA of the CDR3 is TGTGCCATCAGTGAAGGGGGTGTGGGTGAAAAACTGTTTTTT. The encoded protein is CAISEGGVGEKLFF.